The following is a T cell receptor beta chain sequence with its context. No antigen is known for it. Use of 60 Vbeta and 13 Jbeta primers characterized the PCR. The data were produced by immunoSEQ multiplex PCR, yet TCRdb's version contains in-frame clones alone and is incomplete. The sample yields more than 130,000 clones, around 80% seen once. This sample is drawn from a study of cytomegalovirus exposure and HLA in healthy donors. Study-level results: A later analysis found that most CMV-associated TCR beta chains appeared HLA-restricted. A list of 164 TCR beta chains associated with cytomegalovirus was given.

The CDR3 contains 14 residues. Germline CDR1 GTSNPN, CDR2 SVGIG (reference sequence). The junction had 6 bases not matched to a gene; V was cut back by 7 bases and J by 0 bases. What was sequenced was PBMCs. The TCR comes from a man aged 40-49 years in good health and CMV-seropositive. This rearrangement joins TRBV30 to TRBJ2-7; 10 positions agree with TRBD1. The CDR3 protein is CAFDRDRGSYEQYF. CDR3 in DNA: TGTGCCTTCGACCGGGACAGGGGCTCCTACGAGCAGTACTTC. The full variable domain, rest sourced from reference TRBV30 and TRBJ2-7, is SQTIHQWPATLVQPVGSPLSLECTVEGTSNPNLYWYRQAAGRGLQLLFYSVGIGQISSEVPQNLSASRPQDRQFILSSKKLLLSDSGFYLCAFDRDRGSYEQYFGPGTRLTVT.